This T cell receptor (beta chain) was captured in a study of cytomegalovirus exposure and HLA in healthy donors. General observations from the study: It was assumed in the presence/absence analyses that sequencing depth was roughly uniform across donors. With high specificity and sensitivity, the classifier reportedly diagnosed cytomegalovirus status.

This clone was observed a handful of times. Its antigen is still unknown. Primers: 60 Vbeta forward and 13 Jbeta reverse. Clones were read by immunoSEQ multiplex PCR, and TCRdb kept only the in-frame ones, dropping some. This sample yields 35,000 to 40,000 clones, of which 74% are seen a single time; 6.3% belongs to the top ten. Germline trimming cut 1 base from V and 7 bases from J; bases unmatched to any gene: 10. Germline V lookup: CDR1 MGHRA, CDR2 YSYEKL. The CDR3 sequence is 16 residues long. The V gene is TRBV4-1, the J gene TRBJ1-5; 7 bases are shared with TRBD1. Material for sequencing was PBMCs. This clonotype originated in a man between 25 and 39 years old in good health and CMV-seronegative. CDR3 protein: CASSQVQGGRGQPQHF. The CDR3 DNA follows: TGCGCCAGCAGCCAAGTCCAGGGGGGAAGAGGGCAGCCCCAGCATTTT.